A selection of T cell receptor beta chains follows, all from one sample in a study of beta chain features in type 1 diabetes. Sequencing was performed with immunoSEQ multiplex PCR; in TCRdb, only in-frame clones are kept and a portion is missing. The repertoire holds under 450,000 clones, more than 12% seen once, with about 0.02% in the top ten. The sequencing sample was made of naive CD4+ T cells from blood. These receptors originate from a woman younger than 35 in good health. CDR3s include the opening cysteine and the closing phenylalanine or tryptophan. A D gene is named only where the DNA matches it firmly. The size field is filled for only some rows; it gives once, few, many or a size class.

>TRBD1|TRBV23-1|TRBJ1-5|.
CASSHRDRGVGNQPQHF
TGCGCCAGCAGTCATCGGGACAGGGGGGTTGGCAATCAGCCCCAGCATTTT
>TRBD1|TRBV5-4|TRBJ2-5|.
CASSWDSSQETQYF
TGTGCCAGCAGCTGGGACAGCTCTCAAGAGACCCAGTACTTC
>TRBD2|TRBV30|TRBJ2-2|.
CACGRGDPTGELFF
TGTGCCTGCGGGAGGGGAGACCCCACCGGGGAGCTGTTTTTT
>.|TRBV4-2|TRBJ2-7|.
CASSQEIPRGEQYF
TGTGCCAGCAGCCAAGAAATCCCCAGGGGCGAGCAGTACTTC
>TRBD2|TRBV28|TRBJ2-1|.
CATQGREGLGEQFF
TGTGCCACCCAGGGGCGGGAGGGCCTAGGGGAGCAGTTCTTC
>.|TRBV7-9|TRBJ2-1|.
CASSLELTTGLSYNEQFF
TGTGCCAGCAGCTTAGAGTTGACCACAGGGCTCTCCTACAATGAGCAGTTCTTC
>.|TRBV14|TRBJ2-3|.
CASSRMRVKRDSTDTQYF
TGTGCCAGCAGCCGTATGCGGGTTAAGAGGGATAGCACAGATACGCAGTATTTT
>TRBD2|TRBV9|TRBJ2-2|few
CASSVDPAGFTGELFF
TGTGCCAGCAGCGTAGACCCAGCGGGATTCACCGGGGAGCTGTTTTTT
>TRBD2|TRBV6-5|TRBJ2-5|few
CASSYGGGRETQYF
TGTGCCAGCAGTTACGGGGGAGGGAGGGAGACCCAGTACTTC
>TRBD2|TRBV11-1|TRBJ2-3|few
CASSLFREGTDTQYF
TGTGCCAGCAGCCTCTTCCGGGAGGGGACAGATACGCAGTATTTT
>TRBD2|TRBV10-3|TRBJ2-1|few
CATKRTSGDNEQFF
TGTGCCACCAAAAGAACTAGCGGGGACAATGAGCAGTTCTTC
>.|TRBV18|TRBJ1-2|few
CASSVDRYLYGYTF
TGTGCCAGCTCGGTTGACAGGTACCTCTATGGCTACACCTTC
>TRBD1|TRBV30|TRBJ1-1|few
CAWSRNRGRTEAFF
TGTGCCTGGAGTCGTAACAGGGGGCGTACTGAAGCTTTCTTT
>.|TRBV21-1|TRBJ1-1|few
CASSKLNTEAFF
TGTGCCAGCAGCAAACTTAACACTGAAGCTTTCTTT
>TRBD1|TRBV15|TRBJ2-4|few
CATSRAYGTGTMMGNIQYF
TGTGCCACCAGCAGAGCATACGGGACAGGCACGATGATGGGAAACATTCAGTACTTC
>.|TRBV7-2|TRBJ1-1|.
CASSPSTRVPNTEAFF
TGTGCCAGCAGCCCAAGCACGAGGGTCCCAAACACTGAAGCTTTCTTT
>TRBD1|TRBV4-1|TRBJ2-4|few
CASSPPTGATLAKNIQYF
TGCGCCAGCAGTCCCCCGACAGGGGCCACTCTAGCCAAAAACATTCAGTACTTC
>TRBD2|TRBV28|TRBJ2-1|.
CASSQWGGYNEQFF
TGTGCCAGCAGCCAGTGGGGGGGATACAATGAGCAGTTCTTC
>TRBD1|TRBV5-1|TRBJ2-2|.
CASSHPAGTGTGELFF
TGCGCCAGCAGTCACCCGGCTGGGACAGGGACCGGGGAGCTGTTTTTT
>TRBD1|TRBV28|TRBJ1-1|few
CASSLGTAEAFF
TGTGCCAGCAGTTTAGGGACAGCTGAAGCTTTCTTT
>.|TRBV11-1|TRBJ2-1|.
CASSRNRGEQFF
TGTGCCAGCAGCCGAAATCGGGGAGAGCAGTTCTTC
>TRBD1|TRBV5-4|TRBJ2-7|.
CASSSKTGDLSYEQYF
TGTGCCAGCAGCTCCAAAACAGGGGACCTCTCCTACGAGCAGTACTTC
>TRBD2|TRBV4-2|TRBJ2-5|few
CASSQDGASGRGGETQYF
TGTGCCAGCAGCCAAGATGGGGCTAGCGGGAGGGGAGGAGAGACCCAGTACTTC
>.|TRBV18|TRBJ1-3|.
CASSPGRSGNTIYF
TGTGCCAGCTCTCCCGGCAGGTCAGGAAACACCATATATTTT
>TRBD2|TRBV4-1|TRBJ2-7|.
CASSHVAGVTPYEQYF
TGCGCCAGCAGCCACGTAGCGGGAGTAACCCCCTACGAGCAGTACTTC
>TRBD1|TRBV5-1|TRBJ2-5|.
CASSLRSEGARETQYF
TGCGCCAGCAGCTTGAGAAGTGAGGGGGCCAGGGAGACCCAGTACTTC
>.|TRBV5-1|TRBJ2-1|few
CASSLVVQQGSEQFF
TGCGCCAGCAGCTTGGTGGTCCAGCAGGGATCAGAGCAGTTCTTC
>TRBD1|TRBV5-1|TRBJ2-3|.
CASREGQGPDTQYF
TGCGCCAGCAGGGAGGGACAGGGCCCAGATACGCAGTATTTT
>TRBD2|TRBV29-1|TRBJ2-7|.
CSVLPGLAAYEQYF
TGCAGCGTGTTACCGGGACTAGCGGCCTACGAGCAGTACTTC
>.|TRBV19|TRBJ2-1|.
CASRPGTLGNEQFF
TGTGCCAGTAGGCCAGGGACTCTGGGCAATGAGCAGTTCTTC
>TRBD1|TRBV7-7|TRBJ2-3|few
CASSPHRGHSTDTQYF
TGTGCCAGCAGCCCTCACAGGGGCCACTCCACAGATACGCAGTATTTT
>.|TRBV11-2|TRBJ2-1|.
CASSRTTLNEQFF
TGTGCCAGCAGCAGGACTACCTTGAATGAGCAGTTCTTC
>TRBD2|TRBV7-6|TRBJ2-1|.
CASSSAGLAGVRNEQFF
TGTGCCAGCAGCTCGGCTGGACTAGCGGGAGTCAGGAATGAGCAGTTCTTC
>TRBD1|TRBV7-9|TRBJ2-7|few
CASSLFKTWDRGYEQYF
TGTGCCAGCAGCTTATTTAAAACCTGGGACAGGGGCTACGAGCAGTACTTC
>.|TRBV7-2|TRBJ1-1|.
CAASSRQNTEAFF
TGTGCCGCGAGCAGTAGACAGAACACTGAAGCTTTCTTT
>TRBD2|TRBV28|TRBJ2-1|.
CASSLPGTSGEQFF
TGTGCCAGCAGTTTACCGGGGACTAGCGGCGAGCAGTTCTTC
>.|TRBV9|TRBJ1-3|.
CASSVLGEAGNTIYF
TGTGCCAGCAGCGTACTGGGTGAGGCTGGAAACACCATATATTTT
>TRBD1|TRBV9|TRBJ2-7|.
CASSFTGQGYEQYF
TGTGCCAGCAGTTTCACGGGACAGGGTTACGAGCAGTACTTC
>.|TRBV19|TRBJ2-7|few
CASGGQTASPEQYF
TGTGCCAGCGGGGGACAGACCGCATCGCCCGAGCAGTACTTC
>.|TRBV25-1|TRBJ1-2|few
CASSEQQGSYTF
TGTGCCAGCAGTGAACAACAGGGAAGCTACACCTTC
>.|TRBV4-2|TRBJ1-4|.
CASSPGQFEKLFF
TGTGCCAGCAGCCCAGGACAGTTTGAAAAACTGTTTTTT
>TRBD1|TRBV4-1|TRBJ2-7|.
CASSQTGTASYEQYF
TGCGCCAGCAGCCAAACCGGGACAGCGTCCTACGAGCAGTACTTC
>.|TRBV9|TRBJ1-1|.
CASSVGSMLNTEAFF
TGTGCCAGCAGCGTAGGGTCTATGCTGAACACTGAAGCTTTCTTT
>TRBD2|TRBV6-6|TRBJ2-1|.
CASSLTSGKNEQFF
TGTGCCAGCAGTTTGACTAGCGGGAAAAATGAGCAGTTCTTC
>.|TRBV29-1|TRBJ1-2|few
CSVGGGGYGYTF
TGCAGCGTTGGGGGGGGAGGCTATGGCTACACCTTC
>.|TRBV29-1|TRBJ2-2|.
CSVERRRGGELFF
TGCAGCGTTGAGCGGCGTCGAGGCGGGGAGCTGTTTTTT
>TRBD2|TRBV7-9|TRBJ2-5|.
CASSLRLAGGSETQYF
TGTGCCAGCAGCTTAAGGCTAGCGGGAGGTTCGGAGACCCAGTACTTC
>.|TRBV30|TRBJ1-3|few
CAWTDKASGNTIYF
TGTGCCTGGACCGACAAGGCTTCTGGAAACACCATATATTTT
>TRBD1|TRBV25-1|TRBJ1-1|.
CASSPLTTGSGEAFF
TGTGCCAGCAGCCCTTTAACGACAGGGAGTGGGGAAGCTTTCTTT
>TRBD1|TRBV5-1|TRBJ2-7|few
CASSLAGTDYEQYF
TGCGCCAGCAGCTTGGCCGGGACAGACTACGAGCAGTACTTC
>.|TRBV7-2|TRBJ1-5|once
CASSTHGGNQPQHF
TGCGCCAGCAGCACCCACGGGGGCAATCAGCCCCAGCATTTT
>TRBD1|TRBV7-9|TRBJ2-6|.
CASSPIPGQGAQGANVLTF
TGTGCCAGCAGCCCTATTCCGGGACAGGGGGCGCAAGGGGCCAACGTCCTGACTTTC